These 20 T cell receptor beta chains were all obtained from the same sample, sequenced in a study of cytomegalovirus exposure and HLA in healthy donors. The PCR contained 60 Vbeta and 13 Jbeta primers. This table comes from immunoSEQ multiplex PCR, and its TCRdb copy is limited to in-frame clones, with some not included. The table records some 200,000 clones, more than 75% of them present only once. Sequenced: PBMCs. The receptors stem from a young woman in good health and CMV-seronegative.

The chain links TRBV15 to TRBJ2-3; 14 nucleotides align to TRBD2. The germline V gene encodes CDR1 LNHNV and CDR2 YYDKDF (reference sequence). The CDR3 has 17 amino acids. V lost 4 bases, J lost 0 bases, and 3 bases stayed unmatched. The CDR3 is CATSMGLAGVSTDTQYF. CDR3 sequence (DNA): TGTGCCACCAGCATGGGACTAGCGGGAGTAAGCACAGATACGCAGTATTTT.

The chain recombines TRBV27 with TRBJ1-4; 9 bases fit TRBD1. The germline CDR1 and CDR2 sequences are MNHEY and SMNVEV (reference sequence). The CDR3 runs to 15 residues. The J segment lost 3 bases and the V segment lost 3 bases, leaving 2 bases of the junction unmatched. CDR3 nucleotide sequence: TGTGCCAGCAGTTTCGACAGGGGGGCTAATGAAAAACTGTTTTTT. This gives the protein CASSFDRGANEKLFF.

The rearrangement joins TRBV2 to TRBJ2-1, with 10 positions matching TRBD2. V was clipped by 0 bases and J by 4 bases; unmatched bases: 9. This CDR3 comprises 18 residues. From germline, CDR1 is SNHLY and CDR2 FYNNEI. CDR3 amino acids: CASSEALSGGAAYNEQFF. As DNA, the CDR3 is TGTGCCAGCAGTGAAGCGCTCAGCGGGGGGGCCGCATACAATGAGCAGTTCTTC. The whole variable domain, remainder taken from reference TRBV2 and TRBJ2-1, is EPEVTQTPSHQVTQMGQEVILRCVPISNHLYFYWYRQILGQKVEFLVSFYNNEISEKSEIFDDQFSVERPDGSNFTLKIRSTKLEDSAMYFCASSEALSGGAAYNEQFFGPGTRLTVL.

The chain is built from TRBV5-1 and TRBJ2-3, with 11 bases identical to TRBD2. This CDR3 comprises 16 residues. The V and J ends lost 0 bases and 2 bases, in that order; junction bases with no gene match: 2. Per germline, CDR1 SGHRS and CDR2 YFSETQ. The CDR3 loop is CASSLVLAGATDTQYF. CDR3 in DNA: TGCGCCAGCAGCTTGGTACTAGCGGGGGCCACAGATACGCAGTATTTT.

V usage is TRBV29-1 and J usage is TRBJ2-5; TRBD2 agrees at 11 bases. The CDR3 is made up of 17 amino acids. The germline gives CDR1 SQVTM, CDR2 ANQGSEA. V shed 6 bases and J 4 bases; nucleotides not matched to a gene: 16. CDR3 amino acids: CSVPGQGTSGGGETQYF. CDR3 nucleotides: TGCAGCGTCCCGGGACAGGGTACTAGCGGGGGTGGAGAGACCCAGTACTTC.

About this clone: The same CDR3 is also encoded by other DNA sequences in this sample. The gene calls are TRBV28 and TRBJ1-1; D is unclear. The V end lost 2 bases, the J end lost 2 bases, and 9 bases lay between the germline ends. Germline CDR1 is MDHEN and CDR2 is SYDVKM. The CDR3 runs to 14 residues. The CDR3 loop is CASSLRRANTEAFF. The CDR3 region has the DNA TGTGCCAGCAGTTTAAGGAGGGCCAACACTGAAGCTTTCTTT.

The genes are TRBV15 and TRBJ2-4; TRBD2 matches at 16 bases. V gave up 3 bases and J gave up 3 bases; unmatched junction bases: 11. Germline V CDR1 and CDR2: LNHNV, YYDKDF (reference sequence). This CDR3 comprises 20 residues. The CDR3 loop is CATSRVSGLAGGLSKNIQYF. CDR3 sequence (DNA): TGTGCCACCAGCAGGGTATCGGGACTAGCGGGGGGGCTTAGCAAAAACATTCAGTACTTC.

This chain connects TRBV28 to TRBJ2-1; unclear D gene. Trimming left V 7 bases short and J 0 bases short, with 10 bases between. CDR1 and CDR2 from the germline V gene are MDHEN and SYDVKM. This CDR3 has 14 amino acids. The DNA of the CDR3 is TGTGCCAGCACCCTCCCGAGCTCCTACAATGAGCAGTTCTTC. Encoded protein: CASTLPSSYNEQFF.

This chain joins TRBV6-5 and TRBJ2-2; 8 bases fit TRBD1. The V gene end was trimmed by 2 bases and the J gene end by 6 bases; junction bases not matched to a gene: 5. Germline CDR1 is MNHEY and CDR2 is SVGAGI. The CDR3 spans 15 residues. The CDR3 region has the DNA TGTGCCAGCAGTTACGGGACAGGTCCCCCCGGGGAGCTGTTTTTT. It specifies CASSYGTGPPGELFF.

For the CDR3, the DNA is TGTGCCAGCAGGGCTCTGCGGGGGTATAGCAATCAGCCCCAGCATTTT. It yields the protein CASRALRGYSNQPQHF. This rearrangement joins TRBV27 to TRBJ1-5; tentative D call: TRBD1 (5 bases). This CDR3 spans 16 amino acids. The V gene lost 6 bases and the J gene lost 0 bases, with 15 bases spanning the gap. Germline V gene sequence: CDR1 MNHEY, CDR2 SMNVEV (reference sequence).

The chain combines TRBV28 with TRBJ2-1, with TRBD1 matching 8 bases. Germline assignment: CDR1 MDHEN and CDR2 SYDVKM. Trimming at V came to 7 bases and at J to 1 base, leaving 9 bases not matched to a gene. The CDR3 sequence is 16 residues long. The CDR3 loop reads CASTQPQGASYNEQFF. DNA of the CDR3: TGTGCCAGCACCCAACCGCAGGGGGCTTCCTACAATGAGCAGTTCTTC.

The chain recombines TRBV10-3 with TRBJ2-7; TRBD2 aligns across 7 bases. The germline V gene encodes CDR1 ENHRY and CDR2 SYGVKD. CDR3 length: 17 amino acids. The J segment lost 0 bases and the V segment lost 2 bases, leaving 10 bases of the junction unmatched. The CDR3 bases are TGTGCCATCAGTGAGGGGGAGGGGCGGCTCTTCTCCTACGAGCAGTACTTC. Its protein is CAISEGEGRLFSYEQYF.

The chain joins TRBV28 to TRBJ2-7; tentative D call: TRBD1 (5 bases). Trimming cost V 7 bases and J 2 bases, with 15 bases left between them. Per the germline V gene, CDR1 is MDHEN and CDR2 is SYDVKM. CDR3 length: 14 residues. The CDR3 coding sequence is TGTGCCAGCACCATAACAGGTTACCCCTACGAGCAGTACTTC. Translated, it gives CASTITGYPYEQYF.

The chain joins TRBV5-1 to TRBJ2-5, with 8 bases that match TRBD1. The CDR3 runs 13 residues. CDR1 is SGHRS, CDR2 YFSETQ, per germline. The V and J ends lost 4 bases and 5 bases, in that order; junction bases with no gene match: 4. The CDR3 DNA reads as TGCGCCAGCAGCCAGGGACAGGCTGAGACCCAGTACTTC. Encoded protein: CASSQGQAETQYF.

The genes are TRBV27 and TRBJ2-7; D might be TRBD1 (5 bases). From germline, CDR1 is MNHEY and CDR2 SMNVEV (reference sequence). The V end was cut by 3 bases, the J end by 4 bases, with 16 bases between. The CDR3 loop spans 15 amino acids. Here the CDR3 DNA reads TGTGCCAGCAGTTTGGATGCAGGGCTAGGGTACGAGCAGTACTTC. Amino acids: CASSLDAGLGYEQYF.

The chain links TRBV19 to TRBJ1-2; D remains ambiguous. CDR1 is LNHDA and CDR2 is SQIVND in the germline V gene (reference sequence). There are 14 residues in the CDR3. V lost 5 bases and J lost 5, with 15 bases in between. CDR3 sequence: CASSLVTANYGYTF. CDR3 nucleotides: TGTGCCAGTAGTTTAGTAACAGCAAATTATGGCTACACCTTC.

V usage is TRBV11-3 and J usage is TRBJ2-5, with 9 bases identical to TRBD1. The CDR3 has 16 amino acids. Germline V CDR1 and CDR2: SGHNT, YENEEA. Trimming took 3 bases from V and 2 from J; bases not matched to a gene: 7. The CDR3 spells CASSLGPGQGQETQYF. CDR3 nucleotide sequence: TGTGCCAGCAGCTTGGGCCCGGGACAGGGTCAAGAGACCCAGTACTTC.

This sequence joins TRBV5-5 and TRBJ1-2; a possible D gene is TRBD1 (6 bases). The germline V and J ends were trimmed by 4 bases and 12 bases, with 16 bases remaining between them. This CDR3 has 12 residues. Germline V gene lookup returns CDR1 SGHKS and CDR2 YYEKEE (reference sequence). The DNA of the CDR3 is TGTGCCAGCAGCCCGAACACAGGGTCCGACACCTTC. Translating gives CASSPNTGSDTF. The full variable domain, in which reference TRBV5-5 and TRBJ1-2 provide the parts outside the CDR3, is DAGVTQSPTHLIKTRGQQVTLRCSPISGHKSVSWYQQVLGQGPQFIFQYYEKEERGRGNFPDRFSARQFPNYSSELNVNALLLGDSALYLCASSPNTGSDTFGSGTRLTVV.

The J gene is TRBJ1-2, the V gene TRBV6-5, with TRBD1 as a possible D gene (6 bases). Germline assignment: CDR1 MNHEY and CDR2 SVGAGI. The CDR3 has 12 amino acids. The CDR3 loop is CGVGTTPGGYTF. The CDR3 nucleotides read TGTGGGGTGGGGACAACGCCCGGTGGCTACACCTTC.

This chain joins TRBV6-1 and TRBJ1-2; D not resolved. Germline lookup yields CDR1 MNHNS and CDR2 SASEGT. The CDR3 covers 13 residues. V was trimmed by 1 base and J by 9 bases, leaving 12 bases between them. The CDR3: CASSEGPQFCYTF. CDR3 DNA sequence: TGTGCCAGCAGTGAAGGCCCCCAGTTCTGCTACACCTTC.